This T cell receptor beta chain appears in the sequencing data of a study of post-analysis software for immune sequencing data. Unique molecular identifiers were carried by the TCR beta cDNA libraries. TCRdb analysed the PCR reads with MiXCR anew, one entry per CDR3 protein. There are 750,000 to 950,000 distinct CDR3 sequences in the sample; approximately 50% occur only once, and 4.6% lies in the top ten. Findings of the study overall: There were five TRBV segments more frequent in patients than controls, and TRBV5-6, TRBV5-1 and TRBV20-1 were among them.

The V segment lost 6 bases and the J segment 4 bases; nucleotides outside the gene matches: 6. CDR3 size: 13 residues. Germline V lookup: CDR1 DFQATT, CDR2 SNEGSKA (reference sequence). In regard to this clonotype: Its specificity is unknown.

Sequenced: blood. The chain is built from TRBV20-1 and TRBJ2-5; 9 nucleotides align to TRBD1. The receptor was isolated from a girl between 10 and 17 years old with multiple sclerosis. In DNA form, the CDR3 reads TGCAGTGCGCGGAAGGACAGGGGAGAGACCCAGTACTTC. Translated: CSARKDRGETQYF.